One and the same sample provided the 8 T cell receptor beta chains below, sequenced in a study of brain T cells in children with intractable seizures. Measured with immunoSEQ multiplex PCR; TCRdb has only the in-frame clones, and not every one. The sample consists of 88,000 or so clones, around 91% of them appearing once. The sequencing used peripheral blood, collected at surgery. The receptors shown here come from a girl aged 2 to 10 with Rasmussen encephalitis and intractable seizures.

The rearrangement links TRBV19 to TRBJ1-5; D unclear. Germline assignment: CDR1 LNHDA and CDR2 SQIVND (reference sequence). This CDR3 spans 16 amino acids. V was pared by 3 bases and J by 5 bases, with 17 bases between. The CDR3, as DNA: TGTGCCAGTAGTATTCCCCTGCGGATAAGAGATCAGCCCCAGCATTTT. It yields the protein CASSIPLRIRDQPQHF.

The rearrangement links TRBV3-1 (or the pseudogene TRBV3-2) to TRBJ2-7, with D possibly matching TRBD1 (6 bases). CDR1 is LGHDT and CDR2 is YNNKEL in the germline V gene (reference sequence). The CDR3 has 14 residues. With 3 bases removed from V and 3 bases from J, the gap between germline ends came to 12 bases. DNA for the CDR3: TGTGCCAGCAGCCACAGGGGCACCTTCTACGAGCAGTACTTC. It encodes CASSHRGTFYEQYF.

The rearrangement joins TRBV28 to TRBJ1-6, with D possibly matching TRBD1 (5 bases). Germline V gene lookup returns CDR1 MDHEN and CDR2 SYDVKM. V lost 6 bases, J lost 10 bases, and 16 bases lay in between. The CDR3 runs to 14 residues. The CDR3 DNA reads TGTGCCAGCAGCATCCGGGACCTGGGGTCACCCCTCCACTTT. It is translated as CASSIRDLGSPLHF.

This clone was counted a single time. The chain uses TRBV6-6 and TRBJ1-5, with 8 positions matching TRBD1. Germline V CDR1 and CDR2: MNHNY, SVGAGI (reference sequence). The length of the CDR3 is 12 residues. The V gene end was trimmed by 6 bases and the J gene end by 7 bases; junction bases not matched to a gene: 2. The CDR3 region is CASRQGDQPQHF. For the CDR3, the DNA is TGTGCCAGCAGACAGGGGGACCAGCCCCAGCATTTT.

In DNA, the CDR3 is TGCGCCAGCAGTGACAGGTCTAGCACAGATACGCAGTATTTT. Amino acid sequence: CASSDRSSTDTQYF. The genes are TRBV10-1 and TRBJ2-3; no clear D gene. The ends were cut back, 3 bases at V and 0 bases at J, with 7 bases in the middle. Germline lookup yields CDR1 WNHNN and CDR2 SYGVQD (reference sequence). This CDR3 is 14 amino acids long.

This clone was seen a few times. The gene calls are TRBV10-3 and TRBJ1-2, with unresolved D. V lost 2 bases to trimming and J lost 7 bases, with 8 bases between them. Germline loops: CDR1 ENHRY, CDR2 SYGVKD. CDR3 length: 12 amino acids. The CDR3 nucleotides read TGTGCCATCAGTGAGGGGATTGGTGGCTACACCTTC. This sequence encodes CAISEGIGGYTF.

V gene TRBV6-5 combines with J gene TRBJ2-7; TRBD1 agrees at 8 bases. The CDR3 totals 15 residues. Germline CDR1 and CDR2: MNHEY and SVGAGI. J gave up 2 bases and V 5 bases, and 8 bases lay outside the gene matches. CDR3 protein: CASSLSTGAAYEQYF. For the CDR3, the DNA is TGTGCCAGCAGTCTATCGACAGGGGCGGCCTACGAGCAGTACTTC.

This chain joins TRBV9 and TRBJ2-1; possibly TRBD1 or TRBD2 for D (5 bases each). Trimming took 5 bases from V and 6 from J, leaving 18 bases between them. CDR1 and CDR2 from the germline V gene are SGDLS and YYNGEE. The CDR3 loop spans 15 amino acids. The CDR3 sequence is CASSPAVGARNEQFF. The DNA of the CDR3 is TGTGCCAGCAGTCCAGCGGTAGGGGCGCGCAATGAGCAGTTCTTC.